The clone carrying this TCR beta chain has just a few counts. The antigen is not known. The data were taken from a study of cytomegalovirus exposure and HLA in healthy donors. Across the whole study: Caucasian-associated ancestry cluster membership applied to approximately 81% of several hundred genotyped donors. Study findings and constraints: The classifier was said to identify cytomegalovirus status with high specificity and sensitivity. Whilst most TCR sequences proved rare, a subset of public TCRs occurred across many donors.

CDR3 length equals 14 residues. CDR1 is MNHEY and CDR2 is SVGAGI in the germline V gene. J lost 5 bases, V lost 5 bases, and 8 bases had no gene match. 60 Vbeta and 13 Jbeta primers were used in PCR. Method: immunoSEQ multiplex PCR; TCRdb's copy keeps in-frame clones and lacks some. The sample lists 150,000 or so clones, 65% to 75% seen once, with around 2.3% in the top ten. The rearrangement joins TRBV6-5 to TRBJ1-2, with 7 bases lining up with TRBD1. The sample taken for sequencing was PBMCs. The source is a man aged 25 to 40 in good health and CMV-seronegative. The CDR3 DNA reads TGTGCCAGCAGTACAGGGGAAGCTCTTTATGGCTACACCTTC. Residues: CASSTGEALYGYTF.